This paragraph covers one T cell receptor (beta chain) sequence. After extraction with the RNeasy kit, 0.5 to 1 ug of the RNA was reverse transcribed using random hexamers. Multiplex immunoSEQ PCR targeted 54 Vbeta and 13 Jbeta TCR beta segments. TCRdb ran MiXCR on the immunoSEQ multiplex PCR reads and lists one entry per CDR3 protein. Altogether roughly 120,000 distinct CDR3 sequences are present, 85% to 95% being singletons, with the ten largest covering roughly 0.088%. This specimen belongs to a study of CD8 T cells in Susac syndrome. Sequencing of TCR beta was performed on blood CD8+ T cells and on blood CD4+ T cells. Stable or active relapsing-remitting multiple sclerosis, untreated and meeting revised McDonald criteria, defined the controls. FACS was used to enrich TEMRA cells, whereas the CD8+ and CD4+ T cells were obtained by negative isolation. With 4 bases clipped from V and 8 bases from J, the junction kept 10 bases outside the gene matches. CDR3 length: 15 residues. Germline CDR1 reads LGHDT; CDR2 reads YNNKEL (reference sequence).

The clonotype was recovered from a human donor with multiple sclerosis. This chain links TRBV3-1 with TRBJ2-1; 8 bases map to TRBD2. The sequencing input was CD4+ T cells from PBMCs. The CDR3 reads CASSPRGGVLHEQFF. CDR3 bases: TGTGCCAGCAGCCCCCGGGGGGGCGTCCTTCATGAGCAGTTCTTC.